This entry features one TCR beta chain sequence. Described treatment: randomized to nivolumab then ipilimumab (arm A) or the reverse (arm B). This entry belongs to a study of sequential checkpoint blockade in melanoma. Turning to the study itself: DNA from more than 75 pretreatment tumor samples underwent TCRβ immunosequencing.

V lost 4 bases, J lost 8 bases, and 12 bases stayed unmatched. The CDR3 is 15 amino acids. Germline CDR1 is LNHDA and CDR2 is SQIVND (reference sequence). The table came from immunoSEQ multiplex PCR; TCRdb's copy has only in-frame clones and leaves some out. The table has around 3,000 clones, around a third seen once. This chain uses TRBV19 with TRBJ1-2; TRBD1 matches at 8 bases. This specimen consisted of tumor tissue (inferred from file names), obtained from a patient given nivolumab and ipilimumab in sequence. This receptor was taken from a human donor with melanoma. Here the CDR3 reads CASSSRTGLFHGYTF. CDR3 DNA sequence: TGTGCCAGTAGTAGCCGGACAGGGCTCTTCCACGGCTACACCTTC.